This T cell receptor (beta chain) was obtained from a study of identical twins. Broader study findings: Zero-insertion findings could be partly confounded by invariant cells (MAIT and iNKT cells). The study found excess low generation probability among twin-shared out-of-frame alpha sequences.

All donors were healthy, and all were Caucasian. The V segment lost 8 bases and the J segment 5 bases; nucleotides outside the gene matches: 9. Germline-derived CDR1 and CDR2 are MGHDK and SYGVNS. This CDR3 region has 16 residues. This clonotype appeared a few times. Its target is unknown. MiXCR was run by TCRdb on the 5' RACE reads, yielding one entry per CDR3 protein. The sample has around 280,000 distinct CDR3 sequences; about 8.3% are singletons. The sample was also linked to a second study, of yellow fever vaccine responses in identical twins.

This chain joins TRBV25-1 and TRBJ2-3, with 14 bases matching TRBD2. The specimen was memory (CD45RO+) T cells sorted from blood. The source of this sequence is a young woman in good health. The CDR3 here is CASRMGLAGAGDTQYF. Written as DNA, the CDR3 is TGTGCCAGCCGAATGGGACTAGCGGGAGCAGGAGATACGCAGTATTTT.